The entry that follows covers one T cell receptor (beta chain) sequence. What it recognizes is unknown. The entry originates in a study of T cells in Graves' hyperthyroidism and ophthalmopathy. Patients were excluded because of uncontrolled infection, other autoimmune disease, pregnancy or lactation. Thyroid ultrasound and orbital computed tomography, with clinical symptoms and serum thyroxine and TRAb, informed diagnoses. PBMCs stemmed from approximately 9.1 ml fresh peripheral blood. RNA transcripts served as the template for amplifying TCR beta CDR3 regions. Researchers ran a first-round RT-PCR on the TCR CDR3 using the HTBI primer set. TCRdb re-derived calls from the multiplex PCR reads in MiXCR, one entry per CDR3 protein. The data contain 700,000 or so distinct CDR3 sequences, 16% of them seen just once; the ten biggest clones take up around 7.7%. Study results and caveats: The majority of expanded thyroid clonotypes above 0.001 also appeared in blood.

The specimen sequenced was blood. This TCR derives from a man younger than 35 with Graves' hyperthyroidism.

This chain's CDR3 is CASSLLSGDRRYEQFF. CDR3 coding DNA: TGTGCCAGCAGCTTATTATCCGGCGACAGAAGGTACGAGCAGTTCTTC. The chain has TRBV5-6 and TRBJ2-7, with a tentative D call TRBD1 (5 bases). TRBJ2-1 matches the DNA end more closely, so the J call is doubtful. Germline CDR1 is SGHDT and CDR2 is YYEEEE. CDR3 length: 16 amino acids.